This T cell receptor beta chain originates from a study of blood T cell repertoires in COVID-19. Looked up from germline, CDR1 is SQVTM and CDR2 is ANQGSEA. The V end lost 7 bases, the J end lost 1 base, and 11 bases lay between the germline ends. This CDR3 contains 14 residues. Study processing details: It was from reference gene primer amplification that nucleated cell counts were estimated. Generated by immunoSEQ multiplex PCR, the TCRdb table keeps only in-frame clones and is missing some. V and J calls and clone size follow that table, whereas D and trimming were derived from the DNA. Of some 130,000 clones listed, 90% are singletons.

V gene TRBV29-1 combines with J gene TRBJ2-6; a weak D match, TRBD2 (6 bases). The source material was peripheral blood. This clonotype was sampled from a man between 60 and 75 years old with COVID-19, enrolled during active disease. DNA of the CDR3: TGCAGCGCTACGGGGGAGTCTGGGGCCAACGTCCTGACTTTC. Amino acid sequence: CSATGESGANVLTF.